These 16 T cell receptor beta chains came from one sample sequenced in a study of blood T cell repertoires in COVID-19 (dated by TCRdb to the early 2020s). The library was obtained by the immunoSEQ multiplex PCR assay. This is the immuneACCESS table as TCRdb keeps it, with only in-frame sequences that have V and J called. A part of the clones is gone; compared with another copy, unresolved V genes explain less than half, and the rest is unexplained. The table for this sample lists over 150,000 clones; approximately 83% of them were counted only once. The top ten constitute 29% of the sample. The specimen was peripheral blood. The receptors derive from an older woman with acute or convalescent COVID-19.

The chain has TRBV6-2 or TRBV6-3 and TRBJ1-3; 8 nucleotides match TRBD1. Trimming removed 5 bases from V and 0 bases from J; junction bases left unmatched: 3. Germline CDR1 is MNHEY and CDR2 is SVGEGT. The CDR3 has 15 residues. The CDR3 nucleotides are TGTGCCAGCAGTGACAGGGGCCGCTCTGGAAACACCATATATTTT. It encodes CASSDRGRSGNTIYF.

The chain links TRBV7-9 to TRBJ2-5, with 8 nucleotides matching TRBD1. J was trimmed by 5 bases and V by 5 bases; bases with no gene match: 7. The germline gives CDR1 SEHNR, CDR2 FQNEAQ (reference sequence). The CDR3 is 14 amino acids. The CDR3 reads CASSISGGAETQYF. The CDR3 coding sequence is TGTGCCAGCAGCATATCAGGGGGCGCGGAGACCCAGTACTTC.

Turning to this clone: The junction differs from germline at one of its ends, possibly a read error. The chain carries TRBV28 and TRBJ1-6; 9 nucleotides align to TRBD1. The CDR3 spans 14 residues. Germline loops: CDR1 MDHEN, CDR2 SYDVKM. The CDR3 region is CASSTGTGTLLEDF. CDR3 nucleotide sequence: TGTGCCAGCAGCACCGGGACAGGGACCCTTTTAGAAGACTTT. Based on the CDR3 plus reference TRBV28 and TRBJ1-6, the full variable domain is DVKVTQSSRYLVKRTGEKVFLECVQDMDHENMFWYRQDPGLGLRLIYFSYDVKMKEKGDIPEGYSVSREKKERFSLILESASTNQTSMYLCASSTGTGTLLEDFGNGTRLTVT.

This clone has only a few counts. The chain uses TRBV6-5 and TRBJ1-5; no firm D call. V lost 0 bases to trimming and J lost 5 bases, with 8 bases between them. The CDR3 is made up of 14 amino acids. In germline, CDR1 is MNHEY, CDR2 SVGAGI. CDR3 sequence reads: CASSYSWPDQPQHF. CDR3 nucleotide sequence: TGTGCCAGCAGTTACTCGTGGCCTGATCAGCCCCAGCATTTT.

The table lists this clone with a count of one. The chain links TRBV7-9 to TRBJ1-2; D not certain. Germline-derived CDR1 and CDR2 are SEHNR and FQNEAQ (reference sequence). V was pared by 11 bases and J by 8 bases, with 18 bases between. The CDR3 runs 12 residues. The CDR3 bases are TGTGCCGGATCACTGGCCCGAGGGGGCTACACCTTC. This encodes CAGSLARGGYTF.

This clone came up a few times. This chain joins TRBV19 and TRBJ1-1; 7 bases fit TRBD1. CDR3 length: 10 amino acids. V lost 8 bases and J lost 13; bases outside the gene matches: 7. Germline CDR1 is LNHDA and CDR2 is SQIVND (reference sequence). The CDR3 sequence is CASGDRKVFF. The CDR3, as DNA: TGTGCCAGTGGGGACAGAAAGGTTTTCTTT.

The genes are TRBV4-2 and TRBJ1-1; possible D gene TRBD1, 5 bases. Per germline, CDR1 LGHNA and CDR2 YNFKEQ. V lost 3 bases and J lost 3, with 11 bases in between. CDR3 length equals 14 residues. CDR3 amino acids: CASSQSQGDTEAFF. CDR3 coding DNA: TGTGCCAGCAGCCAGTCCCAGGGCGACACTGAAGCTTTCTTT.

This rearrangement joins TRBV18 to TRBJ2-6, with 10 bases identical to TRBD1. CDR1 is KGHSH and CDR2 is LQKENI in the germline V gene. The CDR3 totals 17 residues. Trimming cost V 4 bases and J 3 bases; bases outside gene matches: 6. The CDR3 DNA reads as TGTGCCAGCTCACTCACCGGGACAGGGGTTGGGGCCAACGTCCTGACTTTC. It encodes CASSLTGTGVGANVLTF. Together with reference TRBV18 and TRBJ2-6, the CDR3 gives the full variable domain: NAGVMQNPRHLVRRRGQEARLRCSPMKGHSHVYWYRQLPEEGLKFMVYLQKENIIDESGMPKERFSAEFPKEGPSILRIQQVVRGDSAAYFCASSLTGTGVGANVLTFGAGSRLTVL.

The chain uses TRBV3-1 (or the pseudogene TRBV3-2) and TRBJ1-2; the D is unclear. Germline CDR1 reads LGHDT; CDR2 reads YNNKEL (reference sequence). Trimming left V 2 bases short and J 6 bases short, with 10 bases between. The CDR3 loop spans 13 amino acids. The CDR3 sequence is CASSQTVNHGYTF. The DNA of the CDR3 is TGTGCCAGCAGCCAAACAGTGAATCATGGCTACACCTTC.

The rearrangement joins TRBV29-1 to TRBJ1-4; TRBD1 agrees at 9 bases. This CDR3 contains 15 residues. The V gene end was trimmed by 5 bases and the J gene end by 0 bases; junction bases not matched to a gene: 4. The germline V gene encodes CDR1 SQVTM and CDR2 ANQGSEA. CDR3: CSVRTGASTNEKLFF. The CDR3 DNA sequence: TGCAGCGTTCGGACAGGGGCTTCAACTAATGAAAAACTGTTTTTT. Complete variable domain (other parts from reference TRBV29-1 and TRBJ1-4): SAVISQKPSRDICQRGTSLTIQCQVDSQVTMMFWYRQQPGQSLTLIATANQGSEATYESGFVIDKFPISRPNLTFSTLTVSNMSPEDSSIYLCSVRTGASTNEKLFFGSGTQLSVL.

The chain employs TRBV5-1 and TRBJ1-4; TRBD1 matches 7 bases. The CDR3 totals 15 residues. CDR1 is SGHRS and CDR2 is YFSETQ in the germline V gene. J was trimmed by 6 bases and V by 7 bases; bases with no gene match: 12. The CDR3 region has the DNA TGCGCCAGCTCTTACAGGGGAACGACCGATGAAAAACTGTTTTTT. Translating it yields CASSYRGTTDEKLFF.

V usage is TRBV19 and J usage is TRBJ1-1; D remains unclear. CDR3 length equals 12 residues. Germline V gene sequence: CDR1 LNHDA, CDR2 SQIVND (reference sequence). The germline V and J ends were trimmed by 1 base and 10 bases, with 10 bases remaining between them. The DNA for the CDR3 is TGTGCCAGTAGTATAGGTCGGTACCCAGCTTTCTTT. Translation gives CASSIGRYPAFF. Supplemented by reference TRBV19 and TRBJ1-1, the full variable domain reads DGGITQSPKYLFRKEGQNVTLSCEQNLNHDAMYWYRQDPGQGLRLIYYSQIVNDFQKGDIAEGYSVSREKKESFPLTVTSAQKNPTAFYLCASSIGRYPAFFGQGTRLTVV.

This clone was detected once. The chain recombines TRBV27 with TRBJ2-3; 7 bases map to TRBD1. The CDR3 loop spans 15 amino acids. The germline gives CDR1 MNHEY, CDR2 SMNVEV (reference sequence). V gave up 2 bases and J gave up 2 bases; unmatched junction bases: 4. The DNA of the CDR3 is TGTGCCAGCAGTTTAAGGGACAGAATCACAGATACGCAGTATTTT. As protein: CASSLRDRITDTQYF.

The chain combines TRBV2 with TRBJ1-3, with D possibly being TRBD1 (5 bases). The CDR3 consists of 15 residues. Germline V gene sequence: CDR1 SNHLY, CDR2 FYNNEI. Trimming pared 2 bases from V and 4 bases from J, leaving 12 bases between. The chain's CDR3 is CASSEQGSKGNTIYF. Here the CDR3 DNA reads TGTGCCAGCAGTGAACAGGGATCGAAAGGAAACACCATATATTTT.

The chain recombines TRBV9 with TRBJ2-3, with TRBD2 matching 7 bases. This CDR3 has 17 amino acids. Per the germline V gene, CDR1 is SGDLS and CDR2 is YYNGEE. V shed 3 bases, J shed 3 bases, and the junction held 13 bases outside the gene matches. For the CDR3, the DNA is TGTGCCAGCAGCGATTCTCGACTAGCCGGTTATACAGATACGCAGTATTTT. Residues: CASSDSRLAGYTDTQYF.

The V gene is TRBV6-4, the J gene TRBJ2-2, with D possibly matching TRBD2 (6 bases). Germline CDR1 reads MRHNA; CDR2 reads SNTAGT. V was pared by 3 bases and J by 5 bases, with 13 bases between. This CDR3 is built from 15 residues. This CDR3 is CASSDGSGGTGELFF. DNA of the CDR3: TGTGCCAGCAGTGATGGTTCCGGGGGAACCGGGGAGCTGTTTTTT.